The subject of this entry is one TCR beta chain. This sample was included in a study of blood T cell repertoires in COVID-19. In the study overall: Acute and convalescent COVID-19 specimens originated in the United States, Italy and Spain.

Clones were read by immunoSEQ multiplex PCR, and TCRdb kept only the in-frame ones, dropping some. This table holds roughly 160,000 clones, 80% found once. Adults between roughly 18 and 89 years of age took part from 24 US areas. Sequenced: PBMCs or T cells enriched from blood (not recorded which). The TCR was taken from a woman aged 60 to 75 who had recovered from COVID-19.

The CDR3 protein is CASSLDLRGSSYNEQFF. The DNA for the CDR3 is TGCGCCAGCAGCTTGGACCTCCGGGGGAGCTCCTACAATGAGCAGTTCTTC. The chain is built from TRBV5-1 and TRBJ2-1, with D tentatively TRBD2 (6 bases). The germline V gene encodes CDR1 SGHRS and CDR2 YFSETQ. V lost 0 bases and J 0 bases, leaving 13 bases between the germline ends. The CDR3 covers 17 residues.